The source of this TCR beta chain is a study of metastatic and nonmetastatic thyroid tumors. TCRdb reprocessed the PCR reads using MiXCR. The table lists 49,000 or so clones, around a quarter of them singletons. This clone was detected ten times or more. What it recognizes is unknown. Broader study findings: As reported, TCR beta diversity in blood and tumor was significantly higher in malignant thyroid tumors than in benign nodules.

Patients had received no treatment of any kind before thyroid surgery. Between the trimmed V and J ends, which lost 6 bases and 5 bases, there was a span of 10 bases. Germline V CDR1 and CDR2: SEHNR, FQNEAQ (reference sequence). The CDR3 spans 13 residues. Sequencing input: blood. V usage is TRBV7-9 and J usage is TRBJ2-2; no reliable D call. The clonotype originates from a male donor with papillary thyroid cancer or a benign thyroid nodule (not recorded which). Some clones in this sample may be carry-over from other donors' samples. CDR3 DNA sequence: TGTGCCAGCAGTCGTACTCCTACCGGGGAGCTGTTTTTT. It specifies CASSRTPTGELFF. The variable domain in full, completed from reference TRBV7-9 and TRBJ2-2, reads DTGVSQNPRHKITKRGQNVTFRCDPISEHNRLYWYRQTLGQGPEFLTYFQNEAQLEKSRLLSDRFSAERPKGSFSTLEIQRTEQGDSAMYLCASSRTPTGELFFGEGSRLTVL.